The next 19 T cell receptor beta chains were all read from a single sample in a study of T-cell reconstitution after alpha-beta-depleted transplantation in children. Unique molecular identifiers were incorporated when the TCRbeta library was constructed. A single record per CDR3 protein comes from TCRdb applying MiXCR to the PCR reads. Of a few hundred thousand distinct CDR3 sequences in the sample, under 15% were seen once. The sequences come from PBMCs from the stem cell graft donor, collected from the stem cell graft. The receptors derive from a human donor who donated a stem cell graft to a child with combined immunodeficiency.

This clonotype has ten or more counts. The rearrangement links TRBV20-1 to TRBJ2-1; the D gene is possibly TRBD2 (5 bases). V dropped 1 base and J dropped 2 bases, with 9 bases sitting between them. The CDR3 length is 14 residues. CDR1 and CDR2 (germline): DFQATT, SNEGSKA (reference sequence). CDR3 sequence (DNA): TGCAGTGCTAGAGTTACTAGTACCTACAATGAGCAGTTCTTC. It codes for CSARVTSTYNEQFF.

This clonotype has more than one count but fewer than ten. The genes are TRBV12-3 or TRBV12-4 and TRBJ2-3; D is ambiguous. Trimming took 4 bases from V and 0 from J, leaving 11 bases between them. The CDR3 sequence is 15 residues long. CDR3 amino acids: CASSWHSPSTDTQYF. CDR3 bases: TGTGCCAGCAGTTGGCACAGCCCTAGCACAGATACGCAGTATTTT.

The V gene is TRBV7-8, the J gene TRBJ2-6; 9 bases are shared with TRBD1. The CDR3 runs to 18 residues. Germline-derived CDR1 and CDR2 are SGHVS and FQNEAQ. Trimming took 4 bases from V and 4 from J; bases not matched to a gene: 11. The CDR3 DNA sequence: TGTGCCAGCAGCTCCCGTCCCGGGACAGGGACCGGGGCCAACGTCCTGACTTTC. Translation gives CASSSRPGTGTGANVLTF.

This clonotype was detected many times. The chain is built from TRBV6-6 and TRBJ1-1, with a possible D match to TRBD1 (5 bases). The CDR3 contains 13 residues. Germline V gene sequence: CDR1 MNHNY, CDR2 SVGAGI (reference sequence). Trimming removed 6 bases at V and 0 bases at J, with 8 bases between. CDR3 in DNA: TGTGCCAGCAGGGTGGGACTGAACACTGAAGCTTTCTTT. Translating gives CASRVGLNTEAFF.

In this sample, this clonotype turned up a few times. The V call is TRBV3-1, the J call TRBJ2-2; D call uncertain. The CDR3 runs 11 residues. Germline V gene sequence: CDR1 LGHDT, CDR2 YNNKEL (reference sequence). Trimming removed 4 bases from V and 7 bases from J, with 4 bases in between. The CDR3 sequence is CASSPDGELFF. In DNA form, the CDR3 reads TGTGCCAGCAGCCCCGACGGGGAGCTGTTTTTT. The full variable domain, in which reference TRBV3-1 and TRBJ2-2 provide the parts outside the CDR3, is DTAVSQTPKYLVTQMGNDKSIKCEQNLGHDTMYWYKQDSKKFLKIMFSYNNKELIINETVPNRFSPKSPDKAHLNLHINSLELGDSAVYFCASSPDGELFFGEGSRLTVL.

This clonotype was found many times. This chain links TRBV6-2 or TRBV6-3 with TRBJ2-6; D uncertain. The germline V gene encodes CDR1 MNHEY and CDR2 SVGEGT. V lost 6 bases and J lost 2, with 8 bases in between. The CDR3 extends over 14 amino acids. The CDR3 protein is CASSPPTGANVLTF. The CDR3 DNA reads as TGTGCCAGCAGCCCCCCGACTGGGGCCAACGTCCTGACTTTC.

This clonotype was observed at least ten times. The chain has TRBV7-9 and TRBJ1-1; D is unclear. Trimming removed 7 bases at V and 0 bases at J, with 6 bases between. The germline CDR1 and CDR2 sequences are SEHNR and FQNEAQ (reference sequence). This CDR3 region has 12 residues. In DNA form, the CDR3 reads TGTGCCAGCACGGTTATGAACACTGAAGCTTTCTTT. It translates to CASTVMNTEAFF.

V usage is TRBV27 and J usage is TRBJ2-7; a possible D gene is TRBD2 (8 bases). V was cut by 6 bases and J by 7 bases, with 22 bases left in between. The germline V gene encodes CDR1 MNHEY and CDR2 SMNVEV (reference sequence). This CDR3 region has 15 residues. CDR3 nucleotides: TGTGCCAGCAGACCAGGACTAGCAGGGGGTAGGGAGCAGTACTTC. Its protein product is CASRPGLAGGREQYF.

The CDR3 DNA follows: TGTGCCTGGAGTGTTAGTGCAGGGGGCTCGGGTGGCTACACCTTC. This sequence encodes CAWSVSAGGSGGYTF. This rearrangement joins TRBV30 to TRBJ1-2; 8 bases map to TRBD1. Germline trimming cut 0 bases from V and 7 bases from J; bases unmatched to any gene: 10. In germline, CDR1 is GTSNPN, CDR2 SVGIG (reference sequence). The CDR3 sequence is 15 residues long.

Many counts were recorded for this clonotype. V and J are TRBV6-1 and TRBJ1-2; D not resolved. The V gene lost 10 bases and the J gene lost 0 bases, with 12 bases spanning the gap. From germline, CDR1 is MNHNS and CDR2 SASEGT. The CDR3 runs 13 residues. The CDR3 loop is CATLFLTNYGYTF. CDR3 bases: TGTGCCACCTTATTCCTTACTAACTATGGCTACACCTTC.

The chain uses TRBV29-1 and TRBJ2-5, with D tentatively TRBD1 (6 bases). The CDR3 sequence is 14 residues long. Germline V gene lookup returns CDR1 SQVTM and CDR2 ANQGSEA. Trimming removed 4 bases at V and 3 bases at J, with 15 bases between. The CDR3 DNA is TGCAGCGTTGGGTCACAGGGCTGGAAAGAGACCCAGTACTTC. Encoded protein: CSVGSQGWKETQYF.

This clonotype was seen ten or more times. The rearrangement uses TRBV20-1 and TRBJ2-7, with 8 bases that match TRBD1. The germline gives CDR1 DFQATT, CDR2 SNEGSKA (reference sequence). Unmatched junction bases numbered 5, after V lost 6 bases and J lost 4 bases. The CDR3 runs to 12 residues. The CDR3 DNA reads TGCAGTGCCCGGACAGGGTCGTACGAGCAGTACTTC. Translated, it gives CSARTGSYEQYF.

The J gene is TRBJ2-7, the V gene TRBV30, with 10 bases lining up with TRBD1. The V and J ends lost 1 base and 2 bases, in that order; junction bases with no gene match: 2. This CDR3 has 14 amino acids. The germline V gene encodes CDR1 GTSNPN and CDR2 SVGIG (reference sequence). As DNA, the CDR3 is TGTGCCTGGAGTGGAGGACAGGGGGCCTACGAGCAGTACTTC. This gives the protein CAWSGGQGAYEQYF.

This clonotype has more than one count but fewer than ten. This sequence joins TRBV28 and TRBJ2-5, with TRBD1 matching 10 bases. This CDR3 is built from 18 residues. V shed 5 bases, J shed 2 bases, and the junction held 14 bases outside the gene matches. Per germline, CDR1 MDHEN and CDR2 SYDVKM. The CDR3 coding sequence is TGTGCCAGCAGTACAGACCGAAGCTGGGACAGGGGTCAAGAGACCCAGTACTTC. Its protein is CASSTDRSWDRGQETQYF.

This clonotype was recorded many times. The chain employs TRBV5-6 and TRBJ2-5; 16 nucleotides line up with TRBD2. The CDR3 runs 18 residues. CDR1 is SGHDT and CDR2 is YYEEEE in the germline V gene. Trimming took 3 bases from V and 0 from J; bases not matched to a gene: 5. DNA of the CDR3: TGTGCCAGCAGCTGGGGACTAGCGGGGGGGCCGTACCAAGAGACCCAGTACTTC. The encoded protein is CASSWGLAGGPYQETQYF.

This clonotype has a count of ten or more. This chain connects TRBV7-2 to TRBJ2-4; D perhaps matches TRBD2 (6 bases). Trimming pared 4 bases from V and 0 bases from J, leaving 13 bases between. CDR3 length equals 16 residues. Germline CDR1 SGHTA, CDR2 FQGNSA. Here the CDR3 DNA reads TGTGCCAGCAGCTCCCAGCCGGGGGTAGCCAAAAACATTCAGTACTTC. This encodes CASSSQPGVAKNIQYF. Full variable domain (remainder filled in from reference TRBV7-2 and TRBJ2-4): GAGVSQSPSNKVTEKGKDVELRCDPISGHTALYWYRQSLGQGLEFLIYFQGNSAPDKSGLPSDRFSAERTGGSVSTLTIQRTQQEDSAVYLCASSSQPGVAKNIQYFGAGTRLSVL.

The rearrangement joins TRBV30 to TRBJ2-5; 8 bases are a match to TRBD2. After removal of 4 bases from V and 5 bases from J, the junction contained 12 bases not matched to a gene. The CDR3 loop spans 15 amino acids. Germline V gene data show CDR1 as GTSNPN and CDR2 as SVGIG (reference sequence). The CDR3 protein is CAWIEAGAIPETQYF. Here the CDR3 DNA reads TGTGCCTGGATAGAAGCGGGGGCCATTCCGGAGACCCAGTACTTC.

The rearrangement joins TRBV6-4 to TRBJ1-2; D not resolved. The V gene's germline CDR1 is MRHNA and CDR2 SNTAGT. V was shortened by 6 bases and J by 2 bases, with 13 bases between the two germline ends. This CDR3 comprises 14 residues. The CDR3 region has the DNA TGTGCCAGCAGCCCTGGGCCATCGAACTATGGCTACACCTTC. This encodes CASSPGPSNYGYTF.

The chain links TRBV12-3 or TRBV12-4 to TRBJ1-1, with D perhaps TRBD1 (5 bases). This CDR3 is built from 15 residues. DNA for the CDR3: TGTGCATCCTGTTTGTTGGGGGGTGTGAACACTGAAGCTTTCTTT. Translating it yields CASCLLGGVNTEAFF.